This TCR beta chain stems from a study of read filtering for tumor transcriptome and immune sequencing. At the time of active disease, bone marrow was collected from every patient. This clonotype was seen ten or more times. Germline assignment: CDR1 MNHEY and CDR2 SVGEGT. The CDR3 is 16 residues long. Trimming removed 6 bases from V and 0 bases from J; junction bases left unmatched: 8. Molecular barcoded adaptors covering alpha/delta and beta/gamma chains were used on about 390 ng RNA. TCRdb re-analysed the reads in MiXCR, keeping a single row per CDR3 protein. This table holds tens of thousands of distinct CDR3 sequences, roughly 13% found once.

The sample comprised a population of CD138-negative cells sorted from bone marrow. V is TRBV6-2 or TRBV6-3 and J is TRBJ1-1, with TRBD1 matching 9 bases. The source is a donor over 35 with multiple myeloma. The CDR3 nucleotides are TGTGCCAGCAGCACCCCGGGACAGGGCTTGAACACTGAAGCTTTCTTT. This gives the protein CASSTPGQGLNTEAFF.